The 18 T cell receptor beta chains given below trace back to one sample, sequenced in a study of long-term antiretroviral therapy in people with HIV. Version v3.0 of the immunoSEQ assay was performed at survey level. Sequenced by immunoSEQ multiplex PCR; TCRdb stores in-frame clones only, minus some. The sample lists about 14,000 clones; 70% to 85% were seen once. Here the sequenced sample was unsorted PBMCs, taken 1.3 years before starting antiretroviral therapy. The receptors stem from a middle-aged man with HIV.

This rearrangement joins TRBV25-1 to TRBJ2-3, with a tentative D call TRBD2 (5 bases). Trimming pared 2 bases from V and 1 base from J, leaving 7 bases between. The CDR3 totals 14 residues. Looked up from germline, CDR1 is MGHDK and CDR2 is SYGVNS. CDR3 protein: CASSEAGGTDTQYF. DNA for the CDR3: TGTGCCAGCAGTGAAGCGGGTGGCACAGATACGCAGTATTTT.

The V and J genes are TRBV7-2 and TRBJ1-2; 9 positions match TRBD1. Germline CDR1 reads SGHTA; CDR2 reads FQGNSA. V lost 2 bases, J lost 7 bases, and 5 bases stayed unmatched. CDR3 size: 14 residues. The DNA of the CDR3 is TGTGCCAGCAGCTTAAGACAGGGGGACAGTGGCTACACCTTC. Its protein product is CASSLRQGDSGYTF.

This clone was seen only a few times. The CDR3 sequence is CASSPSPGQGLEYTF. CDR3 nucleotide sequence: TGTGCCAGTAGTCCATCACCGGGACAGGGATTGGAATACACCTTC. The chain uses TRBV19 and TRBJ1-2, with 9 nucleotides matching TRBD1. CDR1 is LNHDA, CDR2 SQIVND, per germline (reference sequence). The length of the CDR3 is 15 residues. V trimming: 5 bases; J trimming: 11 bases; junction bases outside the gene matches: 15.

This chain joins TRBV10-3 and TRBJ2-1; TRBD1 matches 9 bases. CDR1 and CDR2 (germline): ENHRY, SYGVKD. The CDR3 loop spans 20 amino acids. V lost 6 bases to trimming and J lost 1 base; unmatched junction nucleotides: 19. CDR3 DNA sequence: TGTGCCATCAGACCATGGGACAGGGATACCGTATCAGTGTCCTACAATGAGCAGTTCTTC. Amino acids: CAIRPWDRDTVSVSYNEQFF.

V is TRBV13 and J is TRBJ1-1; D ambiguous. Trimming stripped 5 bases from V and 3 bases from J, with 4 bases between. Germline CDR1 reads PRHDT; CDR2 reads FYEKMQ (reference sequence). The CDR3 covers 11 residues. The CDR3 spells CASSADTEAFF. The CDR3 region has the DNA TGTGCCAGCAGCGCAGACACTGAAGCTTTCTTT.

The chain joins TRBV4-2 to TRBJ1-1, with D hard to call. V lost 0 bases to trimming and J lost 8 bases, with 10 bases between them. This CDR3 contains 13 residues. Germline CDR1 and CDR2: LGHNA and YNFKEQ. CDR3 bases: TGTGCCAGCAGCCAAGATGAAGTCCCCGAAGCTTTCTTT. Protein: CASSQDEVPEAFF.

This clone was seen a single time. The J gene is TRBJ1-1, the V gene TRBV2; no clear D gene. CDR1 and CDR2 from the germline V gene are SNHLY and FYNNEI. CDR3 length equals 13 residues. V lost 6 bases and J lost 1, with 9 bases in between. CDR3 loop: CASRLDPNTEAFF. The CDR3 region has the DNA TGTGCCAGCAGACTGGATCCGAACACTGAAGCTTTCTTT.

The chain has TRBV10-3 and TRBJ1-2; D not resolved. Per germline, CDR1 ENHRY and CDR2 SYGVKD. The CDR3 sequence is 14 residues long. Trimming cost V 3 bases and J 2 bases, with 10 bases left between them. This CDR3 is CAISDPQLNYGYTF. The CDR3, as DNA: TGTGCCATCAGTGATCCACAGCTAAACTATGGCTACACCTTC.

The V gene is TRBV14, the J gene TRBJ1-1, with D perhaps TRBD1 (5 bases). V was cut by 4 bases and J by 2 bases, with 8 bases left in between. The CDR3 is 13 residues long. Germline V gives CDR1 SGHDN, CDR2 FVKESK. Here the CDR3 reads CASSPGGNTEAFF. CDR3 nucleotide sequence: TGTGCCAGCAGCCCCGGGGGAAACACTGAAGCTTTCTTT.

The CDR3 region has the DNA TGTGCCTGGAGTCTCCGGGGCGCTGTCAATCAGCCCCAGCATTTT. Encoded protein: CAWSLRGAVNQPQHF. The chain employs TRBV30 and TRBJ1-5, with D perhaps TRBD1 (5 bases). CDR1 and CDR2 (germline): GTSNPN, SVGIG (reference sequence). CDR3 length: 15 amino acids. Trimming removed 2 bases at V and 3 bases at J, with 14 bases between. Together with reference TRBV30 and TRBJ1-5, the CDR3 gives the full variable domain: SQTIHQWPATLVQPVGSPLSLECTVEGTSNPNLYWYRQAAGRGLQLLFYSVGIGQISSEVPQNLSASRPQDRQFILSSKKLLLSDSGFYLCAWSLRGAVNQPQHFGDGTRLSIL.

This clone was observed a handful of times. V and J are TRBV7-9 and TRBJ2-7, with 7 bases fitting TRBD2. V shed 2 bases, J shed 2 bases, and the junction held 3 bases outside the gene matches. The CDR3 loop spans 14 amino acids. Germline-derived CDR1 and CDR2 are SEHNR and FQNEAQ (reference sequence). CDR3 sequence (DNA): TGTGCCAGCAGCTTAAGTACTAGCGCCTACGAGCAGTACTTC. Its protein product is CASSLSTSAYEQYF.

This rearrangement joins TRBV6-5 to TRBJ2-7, with D unresolved. CDR1 and CDR2 from the germline V gene are MNHEY and SVGAGI. V gave up 6 bases and J gave up 2 bases, with 11 bases separating them. The CDR3 has 13 amino acids. CDR3 DNA sequence: TGTGCCAGCAGCCACGACGGCCCCTACGAGCAGTACTTC. It yields the protein CASSHDGPYEQYF.

V usage is TRBV28 and J usage is TRBJ2-7; 9 bases fit TRBD1. The trim removed 2 bases at V and 6 bases at J, leaving 5 bases unmatched. CDR1 and CDR2 from the germline V gene are MDHEN and SYDVKM. The CDR3 spans 14 residues. CDR3 sequence: CASSLGDRASEQYF. In DNA form, the CDR3 reads TGTGCCAGCAGTTTAGGGGACAGGGCTAGCGAGCAGTACTTC.

The chain employs TRBV19 and TRBJ1-5, with 9 bases aligning to TRBD1. From germline, CDR1 is LNHDA and CDR2 SQIVND (reference sequence). This CDR3 is built from 15 residues. V dropped 8 bases and J dropped 7; count of bases not matched to a gene: 12. CDR3 in DNA: TGTGCCAGTTTGCGGGCGGGACAGGGCATCCAGCCCCAGCATTTT. Its translation: CASLRAGQGIQPQHF. Looking up the rest from reference TRBV19 and TRBJ1-5 gives the full variable domain: DGGITQSPKYLFRKEGQNVTLSCEQNLNHDAMYWYRQDPGQGLRLIYYSQIVNDFQKGDIAEGYSVSREKKESFPLTVTSAQKNPTAFYLCASLRAGQGIQPQHFGDGTRLSIL.

The chain uses TRBV5-1 and TRBJ2-3; D remains ambiguous. Trimming removed 5 bases from V and 4 bases from J, with 11 bases in between. Germline V gene sequence: CDR1 SGHRS, CDR2 YFSETQ. The CDR3 contains 13 residues. The CDR3 DNA reads as TGCGCCAGCAGTGTCCTGGAATCAGATACGCAGTATTTT. This encodes CASSVLESDTQYF. Using reference TRBV5-1 and TRBJ2-3 for the parts outside the CDR3, the full variable domain is KAGVTQTPRYLIKTRGQQVTLSCSPISGHRSVSWYQQTPGQGLQFLFEYFSETQRNKGNFPGRFSGRQFSNSRSEMNVSTLELGDSALYLCASSVLESDTQYFGPGTRLTVL.

The chain links TRBV14 to TRBJ1-1, with a possible D match to TRBD1 (5 bases). The germline V gene encodes CDR1 SGHDN and CDR2 FVKESK. V lost 5 bases to trimming and J lost 1 base, with 20 bases between them. The CDR3 runs to 17 residues. CDR3 amino acids: CASSAIPGAGRNTEAFF. The DNA of the CDR3 is TGTGCCAGCAGCGCGATCCCCGGGGCGGGGCGGAACACTGAAGCTTTCTTT.

This chain connects TRBV18 to TRBJ1-1; D is uncertain. V was cut by 3 bases and J by 1 base, with 18 bases left in between. This CDR3 has 17 residues. Per the germline V gene, CDR1 is KGHSH and CDR2 is LQKENI. In nucleotides, the CDR3 is TGTGCCAGCTCACCTACGGAAAGGCTTACGGGGAACACTGAAGCTTTCTTT. The encoded protein is CASSPTERLTGNTEAFF.

The chain couples TRBV15 to TRBJ1-1; maybe TRBD1 (6 bases). CDR3 size: 15 residues. Trimming removed 0 bases at V and 5 bases at J, with 13 bases between. Germline CDR1 LNHNV, CDR2 YYDKDF (reference sequence). This CDR3 is CATSRDGAGVTEAFF. For the CDR3, the DNA is TGTGCCACCAGCAGAGACGGGGCAGGGGTGACTGAAGCTTTCTTT.